The clone carrying this T cell receptor beta chain turned up a few times. Germline lookup yields CDR1 MNHEY and CDR2 SMNVEV (reference sequence). This CDR3 contains 15 residues. V lost 3 bases and J 4 bases, leaving 12 bases between the germline ends. The source of the sample is a study of T cells in Graves' hyperthyroidism and ophthalmopathy. Amplification of TCR beta CDR3 regions used RNA as the template. The study used the HTBI primer set for a first-round RT-PCR of the TCR CDR3. TCRdb passed the multiplex PCR reads through MiXCR, listing each CDR3 protein once. The data show approximately 300,000 distinct CDR3 sequences, with 15% to 20% seen just once and approximately 60% held by the top ten. Each ophthalmopathy patient scored at least 3 on the Clinical Activity Score and at least 4 on NOSPECS grade, with duration under 3 months. The authors took PBMCs from 8.5 to 10 ml fresh peripheral blood.

The TCR was taken from a woman aged 55-70 years with Graves' ophthalmopathy. This chain joins TRBV27 and TRBJ2-2, with a tentative D call TRBD2 (5 bases). The specimen was blood. CDR3 coding DNA: TGTGCCAGCAGTTTGCGGAGGCAACCCACCGGGGAGCTGTTTTTT. Translated, it gives CASSLRRQPTGELFF.